These 4 T cell receptor beta chains were all obtained from the same sample, sequenced in a study of T-cell memory formation after mild COVID-19. TCRdb reprocessed the 5' RACE reads with MiXCR, giving one entry per CDR3 protein. The sample carries 65,000 to 90,000 distinct CDR3 sequences, 14% recorded once. The sequencing sample was made of PBMCs or a T cell subset sorted from them (not recorded which). The receptors come from an adult woman who had mild COVID-19 (a few samples of this study predate the infection). Cell type and time point are not known.

This clonotype occurred a few times. The chain employs TRBV3-1 and TRBJ2-3, with 7 bases fitting TRBD1. The CDR3 totals 15 residues. The ends lost 4 bases at V and 2 bases at J; junction bases unmatched: 6. CDR1 LGHDT and CDR2 YNNKEL come from the germline V gene (reference sequence). Written as DNA, the CDR3 is TGTGCCAGCAGCCCCGACAGGGAAAACACAGATACGCAGTATTTT. It is translated as CASSPDRENTDTQYF.

The chain carries TRBV12-3 or TRBV12-4 and TRBJ1-6; possibly TRBD1 for D (6 bases). The V gene lost 4 bases and the J gene lost 6 bases, with 13 bases spanning the gap. This CDR3 spans 15 amino acids. The CDR3 loop is CASSSPDRPNSPLHF. CDR3 coding DNA: TGTGCCAGCAGTTCCCCAGACAGGCCTAATTCACCCCTCCACTTT.

This clonotype was seen more than once but under ten times. The chain links TRBV29-1 to TRBJ2-1; the D is unclear. The CDR3 runs 15 residues. Germline assignment: CDR1 SQVTM and CDR2 ANQGSEA. Trimming removed 0 bases at V and 6 bases at J, with 15 bases between. CDR3 in amino acids: CSVEDGGVSVNEQFF. The CDR3 coding sequence is TGCAGCGTTGAAGATGGCGGCGTGTCAGTCAATGAGCAGTTCTTC.

This clonotype was observed a few times. The chain has TRBV7-9 and TRBJ2-3; a possible D gene is TRBD2 (6 bases). The germline V gene encodes CDR1 SEHNR and CDR2 FQNEAQ (reference sequence). Trimming removed 5 bases at V and 0 bases at J, with 12 bases between. The CDR3 loop spans 15 amino acids. This CDR3 is CASSPWTTSTDTQYF. As DNA, the CDR3 is TGTGCCAGCAGCCCCTGGACTACTAGCACAGATACGCAGTATTTT.